This T cell receptor (beta chain) is drawn from a study of shared clonotypes between healthy human individuals. Study results and caveats: Approximately 5% was the fraction of naive CD4 clonotypes found shared across a few donors.

There were only Caucasian adults among the donors, and all lived in Nashville, Tennessee. A CD45RA+ naive subset and a CD45RA-negative memory subset were split from CD4+ cells. As concerns this clone: Its antigen is unidentified.

Germline V gene data show CDR1 as MDHEN and CDR2 as SYDVKM. Trimming took off 2 bases at V and 6 bases at J, with 13 bases between the two ends. CDR3 length: 14 amino acids. Assay: immunoSEQ multiplex PCR; the TCRdb copy retains only in-frame clones and omits some. Of a few million clones in the sample, about 92% were seen once. Sequencing was carried out using naive CD4+ T cells from PBMCs. Subset noted: CD45RA+ positively selected. The chain links TRBV28 to TRBJ1-2, with D perhaps matching TRBD1 (5 bases). This clonotype originated in a young man in good health. Some clones in this sample may be carry-over from other donors' samples. The chain's CDR3 is CASSLIQGLHGYTF. In DNA form, the CDR3 reads TGTGCCAGCAGTTTAATTCAGGGTCTCCATGGCTACACCTTC.